The 23 T cell receptor beta chains reported below all come from one sample, sequenced in a study of memory CD4+ T cells and cytomegalovirus serostatus. Generated by immunoSEQ multiplex PCR, the TCRdb table keeps only in-frame clones and is missing some. The sample consists of around 57,000 clones, 80% of them appearing once. The sort gate was single viable CD3+CD4+CD8-CD45RO+ cells for memory CD4+ T cells. What was sequenced was memory CD4+ T cells from blood. Every receptor here comes from an adult in good health and CMV-seronegative. Some clones in this sample may be carry-over from other donors' samples.

The DNA of the CDR3 is TGCGCCAGCAGTCAACGGGGAGCGGGTGGGGCCAACGTCCTGACTTTC. This gives the protein CASSQRGAGGANVLTF. V and J are TRBV5-1 and TRBJ2-6; tentative D call: TRBD2 (6 bases). The germline gives CDR1 SGHRS, CDR2 YFSETQ. The CDR3 has 16 amino acids. V gave up 5 bases and J gave up 3 bases, with 15 bases separating them.

The V and J genes are TRBV10-1 and TRBJ2-3, with D unclear. This CDR3 region has 15 residues. Looked up from germline, CDR1 is WNHNN and CDR2 is SYGVQD (reference sequence). Trimming shortened V by 5 bases and J by 4 bases, and 16 bases separated the two germline ends. The CDR3 nucleotides read TGCGCCAGCAGTATGTCAGCCGCAACCCCAGATACGCAGTATTTT. Translation gives CASSMSAATPDTQYF.

The rearrangement uses TRBV11-3 and TRBJ2-2; D may be TRBD2 (5 bases). The CDR3 covers 12 residues. Per the germline V gene, CDR1 is SGHNT and CDR2 is YENEEA. V was shortened by 5 bases and J by 4 bases, with 5 bases between the two germline ends. The CDR3, as DNA: TGTGCCAGCAGCCGGGGCACCGGGGAGCTGTTTTTT. This translates into CASSRGTGELFF.

The J gene is TRBJ1-4, the V gene TRBV15, with D unclear. Germline V gives CDR1 LNHNV, CDR2 YYDKDF (reference sequence). The V and J ends lost 6 bases and 4 bases respectively, with 18 bases between them. CDR3 length: 16 amino acids. The CDR3 reads CATRVAGSGFNEKLFF. The CDR3 DNA sequence: TGTGCCACCAGAGTCGCGGGTTCGGGGTTTAATGAAAAACTGTTTTTT.

The CDR3 sequence: CASSLNWGTPGQNTGELFF. The CDR3 coding sequence is TGTGCCAGCAGCTTAAACTGGGGAACACCGGGGCAGAACACCGGGGAGCTGTTTTTT. This sequence joins TRBV7-2 and TRBJ2-2; D assignment may be TRBD1 or TRBD2 (5 bases each). V lost 2 bases and J lost 1, with 20 bases in between. Germline assignment: CDR1 SGHTA and CDR2 FQGNSA. CDR3 length: 19 residues.

As regards this clone: At one end, the junction sequence differs from germline, possibly due to a read error. This chain joins TRBV15 and TRBJ1-1, with D maybe TRBD1 (5 bases). This CDR3 is built from 15 residues. The V gene's germline CDR1 is LNHNV and CDR2 YYDKDF (reference sequence). As DNA, the CDR3 is TGTGCCGCCAGCAGAGGGACCGGTGTGGCCACTGAAGCTTTCTTT. Translation: CAASRGTGVATEAFF.

This rearrangement joins TRBV7-2 to TRBJ1-2, with D possibly TRBD1 on 5 matching bases. This CDR3 is built from 14 residues. The V and J ends lost 0 bases and 6 bases respectively, with 11 bases between them. Germline V CDR1 and CDR2: SGHTA, FQGNSA. CDR3 in DNA: TGTGCCAGCAGCTTAGCTAGCAGGGAGGATGGCTACACCTTC. Translated: CASSLASREDGYTF.

The J gene is TRBJ1-4, the V gene TRBV18; D call uncertain. Germline V lookup: CDR1 KGHSH, CDR2 LQKENI. This CDR3 contains 15 residues. V was shortened by 2 bases and J by 5 bases, with 12 bases between the two germline ends. The CDR3 nucleotides are TGTGCCAGCTCACCAGGAGAGTCGGGGAATGAAAAACTGTTTTTT. Protein sequence: CASSPGESGNEKLFF.

This clone was detected many times. This chain links TRBV28 with TRBJ2-7; D is tentatively TRBD1 or TRBD2 (5 bases each). Trimming left V 2 bases short and J 4 bases short, with 12 bases between. CDR1 is MDHEN and CDR2 is SYDVKM in the germline V gene. This CDR3 comprises 14 residues. As DNA, the CDR3 is TGTGCCAGCAGTTTAACGGGACGGACGTACGAGCAGTACTTC. This gives the protein CASSLTGRTYEQYF.

This chain joins TRBV7-8 and TRBJ2-7, with TRBD2 matching over 12 bases. The V segment lost 2 bases and the J segment 7 bases; nucleotides outside the gene matches: 9. This CDR3 spans 16 amino acids. Germline V CDR1 and CDR2: SGHVS, FQNEAQ. The CDR3 loop reads CASSLSRLAGAYEQYF. CDR3 DNA: TGTGCCAGCAGCTTAAGCCGACTAGCGGGAGCGTATGAGCAGTACTTC.

This sequence joins TRBV7-9 and TRBJ2-5; 8 positions agree with TRBD1. V lost 8 bases, J lost 5 bases, and 7 bases stayed unmatched. Germline CDR1 is SEHNR and CDR2 is FQNEAQ (reference sequence). The CDR3 is made up of 13 amino acids. The chain's CDR3 is CASRTGIGETQYF. The CDR3 DNA reads as TGTGCCAGCCGGACAGGGATTGGGGAGACCCAGTACTTC.

As for this clone: One end of the junction varies from germline; a read error may be responsible. The sample holds other DNA sequences that translate to the same CDR3. This chain joins TRBV18 and TRBJ2-5, with D uncertain. Germline V gene data show CDR1 as KGHSH and CDR2 as LQKENI. This CDR3 region has 13 residues. CDR3: CASSPTTQETQYF. CDR3 nucleotide sequence: TGCGCCAGCTCGCCGACCACCCAAGAGACCCAGTACTTC. The variable domain in full, with the rest retrieved from reference TRBV18 and TRBJ2-5, is NAGVMQNPRHLVRRRGQEARLRCSPMKGHSHVYWYRQLPEEGLKFMVYLQKENIIDESGMPKERFSAEFPKEGPSILRIQQVVRGDSAAYFCASSPTTQETQYFGPGTRLLVL.

V and J are TRBV10-3 and TRBJ1-5, with a weak D call TRBD1 (5 bases). Germline assignment: CDR1 ENHRY and CDR2 SYGVKD. The CDR3 is 14 amino acids. The V gene lost 6 bases and the J gene lost 2 bases, with 11 bases spanning the gap. The CDR3 region is CAIRGAGGNQPQHF. CDR3 bases: TGTGCCATCAGAGGGGCAGGAGGCAATCAGCCCCAGCATTTT.

DNA for the CDR3: TGCAGTGCTAGGTCCGGTGGCGAGCAGTACTTC. Residues: CSARSGGEQYF. The rearrangement links TRBV20-1 to TRBJ2-7; D is unresolved. CDR3 length: 11 residues. The ends were cut back, 3 bases at V and 6 bases at J, with 9 bases in the middle. CDR1 and CDR2 from the germline V gene are DFQATT and SNEGSKA (reference sequence).

The V and J genes are TRBV19 and TRBJ2-3; TRBD2 agrees at 14 bases. V was clipped by 5 bases and J by 3 bases; unmatched bases: 10. The CDR3 extends over 18 amino acids. Germline CDR1 reads LNHDA; CDR2 reads SQIVND (reference sequence). CDR3 DNA sequence: TGTGCCAGTAGTCCCCGTGGGACTAGCGGGAGTGTTACAGATACGCAGTATTTT. Encoded protein: CASSPRGTSGSVTDTQYF.

V and J are TRBV30 and TRBJ1-1, with D perhaps matching TRBD1 (6 bases). This CDR3 comprises 14 residues. Germline V gives CDR1 GTSNPN, CDR2 SVGIG (reference sequence). Trimming cost V 1 base and J 5 bases, with 14 bases left between them. The CDR3 sequence is CAWSARGVGTEAFF. As DNA, the CDR3 is TGTGCCTGGAGTGCCAGGGGCGTTGGGACTGAAGCTTTCTTT.

This rearrangement joins TRBV7-2 to TRBJ2-6; D is unclear. Germline-derived CDR1 and CDR2 are SGHTA and FQGNSA. V gave up 1 base and J gave up 5 bases, with 15 bases separating them. The CDR3 sequence is 17 residues long. The DNA of the CDR3 is TGTGCCAGCAGCTTAGTCGGCGTCCCCCCACGGGCCAACGTCCTGACTTTC. Its translation: CASSLVGVPPRANVLTF. Combining the CDR3 with reference TRBV7-2 and TRBJ2-6 gives the whole variable domain GAGVSQSPSNKVTEKGKDVELRCDPISGHTALYWYRQSLGQGLEFLIYFQGNSAPDKSGLPSDRFSAERTGGSVSTLTIQRTQQEDSAVYLCASSLVGVPPRANVLTFGAGSRLTVL.

The V call is TRBV7-6, the J call TRBJ1-6; 7 nucleotides line up with TRBD1. The CDR3 length is 13 residues. Germline CDR1 reads SGHVS; CDR2 reads FNYEAQ. Trimming removed 5 bases from V and 10 bases from J; junction bases left unmatched: 5. In DNA, the CDR3 is TGTGCCAGCAGCCGACAGGGCTTCTCACCCCTCCACTTT. Protein: CASSRQGFSPLHF.

In its sample, this clone was seen a few times. V is TRBV30 and J is TRBJ1-1; D call uncertain. Between the trimmed V and J ends, which lost 2 bases and 3 bases, there was a span of 4 bases. The length of the CDR3 is 11 residues. Germline V CDR1 and CDR2: GTSNPN, SVGIG (reference sequence). CDR3 protein: CAWSLYTEAFF. The CDR3 DNA sequence: TGTGCCTGGAGTTTGTACACTGAAGCTTTCTTT.

This clone was detected once. The chain couples TRBV28 to TRBJ1-4; no reliable D call. V was cut by 8 bases and J by 8 bases, with 12 bases left in between. Germline V gives CDR1 MDHEN, CDR2 SYDVKM. The CDR3 is 12 amino acids. The DNA of the CDR3 is TGTGCCAGCGGGGTGGGTGGCGAAAAACTGTTTTTT. Its translation: CASGVGGEKLFF.

This chain joins TRBV29-1 and TRBJ2-7, with D perhaps TRBD1 or TRBD2 (5 bases each). The germline CDR1 and CDR2 sequences are SQVTM and ANQGSEA. This CDR3 is 15 amino acids long. In DNA, the CDR3 is TGCAGGGTAACGTCGTCTGGGGCTAGCATCTACGAGCAGTACTTC. This gives the protein CRVTSSGASIYEQYF.

The CDR3, as DNA: TGTGCCAGCAGTCCGGGAATCTCCTACGAGCAGTACTTC. Its protein is CASSPGISYEQYF. V and J are TRBV27 and TRBJ2-7, with D possibly being TRBD2 (5 bases). The CDR3 covers 13 residues. Trimming shortened V by 5 bases and J by 0 bases, and 8 bases separated the two germline ends. The germline CDR1 and CDR2 sequences are MNHEY and SMNVEV (reference sequence).

The chain joins TRBV7-2 to TRBJ2-1, with D unresolved. CDR1 and CDR2 from the germline V gene are SGHTA and FQGNSA. Trimming removed 1 base from V and 2 bases from J, with 9 bases in between. This CDR3 is 15 amino acids long. CDR3 loop: CASSLVGDTYNEQFF. CDR3 DNA sequence: TGTGCCAGCAGCTTAGTGGGTGATACCTACAATGAGCAGTTCTTC.